This T cell receptor (beta chain) was sequenced for a study of response to subunit inactivated influenza vaccine. MiXCR, applied by TCRdb to the RT-PCR reads, yields one record per CDR3 protein. The sample records 800,000 or so distinct CDR3 sequences, 21% being singletons. Comments on this clonotype: Antigen: not known.

General study findings and limits: Authors suggested few new T cells are recruited by each seasonal influenza vaccination.

CDR1 MDHEN and CDR2 SYDVKM come from the germline V gene. The trim removed 6 bases at V and 2 bases at J, leaving 5 bases unmatched. This CDR3 is 15 amino acids long. The chain combines TRBV28 with TRBJ2-1, with 9 positions matching TRBD2. The sequence was collected from a man in his fifties or sixties who received an inactivated influenza vaccine. The material was PBMCs from blood, obtained 4 to 6 days after vaccination. CDR3 sequence (DNA): TGTGCCAGCAGCGCCGGACTAGCGACCTACAATGAGCAGTTCTTC. Translated, it gives CASSAGLATYNEQFF.